The 11 T cell receptor beta chains given below trace back to one sample, sequenced in a study of T-cell reconstitution after alpha-beta-depleted transplantation in children. Preparation of the TCRbeta library was carried out with unique molecular identifiers. TCRdb reanalysed the PCR reads using MiXCR and keeps one entry per CDR3 protein. The data hold about 610,000 distinct CDR3 sequences, with 10% observed a single time. The specimen comprised PBMCs from the stem cell graft donor, sampled from the stem cell graft. Receptors were obtained from a human donor who donated a stem cell graft to a child with acute myeloid leukemia.

The V gene is TRBV10-3, the J gene TRBJ2-1, with 16 bases matching TRBD2. Germline values: CDR1 ENHRY, CDR2 SYGVKD. This CDR3 spans 20 amino acids. V lost 6 bases and J lost 5; bases outside the gene matches: 16. The CDR3 here is CAISLSPGLAGGLIDNEQFF. The CDR3 DNA reads as TGTGCCATCAGCCTTTCTCCGGGACTAGCGGGAGGGCTCATTGACAATGAGCAGTTCTTC.

The table lists this clonotype with a few counts. This chain links TRBV20-1 with TRBJ1-2; TRBD1 agrees at 7 bases. The junction had 11 bases not matched to a gene; V was cut back by 5 bases and J by 5 bases. Germline CDR1 is DFQATT and CDR2 is SNEGSKA (reference sequence). This CDR3 region has 14 residues. The CDR3 DNA reads as TGCAGTGCTCGCACCCCAGGGACAGCTTATGGCTACACCTTC. Translating it yields CSARTPGTAYGYTF.

This clonotype turned up a few times. The chain joins TRBV6-5 to TRBJ2-5; TRBD2 matches at 7 bases. The V segment lost 2 bases and the J segment 3 bases; nucleotides outside the gene matches: 6. In germline, CDR1 is MNHEY, CDR2 SVGAGI. CDR3 size: 15 residues. CDR3 residues: CASSYVGAGEETQYF. The CDR3 nucleotides read TGTGCCAGCAGTTACGTCGGGGCGGGAGAAGAGACCCAGTACTTC.

The table lists this clonotype with many counts. The gene calls are TRBV29-1 and TRBJ2-3; D not resolved. Germline V gene data show CDR1 as SQVTM and CDR2 as ANQGSEA. CDR3 size: 13 residues. V gave up 2 bases and J gave up 6 bases, with 12 bases separating them. CDR3 sequence (DNA): TGCAGCGTTGAACATCGGACCCCTGATACGCAGTATTTT. Its translation: CSVEHRTPDTQYF.

This clonotype occurred a few times. The V call is TRBV29-1, the J call TRBJ2-7, with D possibly TRBD2 on 5 matching bases. Trimming stripped 4 bases from V and 2 bases from J, with 15 bases between. The CDR3 has 14 residues. Germline V gene lookup returns CDR1 SQVTM and CDR2 ANQGSEA. CDR3 nucleotide sequence: TGCAGCGTTGTTGCGAGACTACAGACCTACGAGCAGTACTTC. It is translated as CSVVARLQTYEQYF.

The genes are TRBV29-1 and TRBJ2-5, with 9 nucleotides matching TRBD1. Germline CDR1 is SQVTM and CDR2 is ANQGSEA. The V segment lost 7 bases and the J segment 3 bases; nucleotides outside the gene matches: 6. The CDR3 extends over 13 amino acids. The CDR3 loop reads CSGERQGEETQYF. In DNA form, the CDR3 reads TGCAGCGGTGAGCGACAGGGGGAAGAGACCCAGTACTTC.

In its sample, this clonotype was seen a few times. The V call is TRBV4-2, the J call TRBJ2-5; 14 bases align to TRBD2. This CDR3 spans 17 amino acids. Trimming cost V 3 bases and J 5 bases; bases outside gene matches: 8. CDR1 is LGHNA and CDR2 is YNFKEQ in the germline V gene. CDR3 coding DNA: TGTGCCAGCAGCCAGAGTGGACTAGCGGGAGGCCCGGAGACCCAGTACTTC. Translated, it gives CASSQSGLAGGPETQYF.

This clonotype turned up a few times. The chain couples TRBV11-2 to TRBJ2-1; D uncertain. The CDR3 runs 12 residues. V gave up 7 bases and J gave up 6 bases, with 10 bases separating them. Germline assignment: CDR1 SGHAT and CDR2 FQNNGV. CDR3 sequence: CASTRGSNEQFF. CDR3 nucleotides: TGTGCCAGCACTCGTGGCAGCAATGAGCAGTTCTTC.

CDR3 protein: CAIRASGAINSPLHF. DNA for the CDR3: TGTGCCATCCGTGCATCGGGGGCTATAAATTCACCCCTCCACTTT. The chain joins TRBV10-3 to TRBJ1-6, with D perhaps TRBD1 (6 bases). Germline-derived CDR1 and CDR2 are ENHRY and SYGVKD. The CDR3 totals 15 residues. Trimming took off 8 bases at V and 7 bases at J, with 18 bases between the two ends.

Ten or more counts support this clonotype. V gene TRBV6-2 or TRBV6-3 combines with J gene TRBJ2-1, with D unclear. V lost 8 bases, J lost 2 bases, and 10 bases lay in between. CDR1 and CDR2 (germline): MNHEY, SVGEGT. The CDR3 contains 13 residues. For the CDR3, the DNA is TGTGCCAGCGAAGAAGAAGCCTACAATGAGCAGTTCTTC. Translating it yields CASEEEAYNEQFF.

There are a few counts of this clonotype. The chain employs TRBV6-4 and TRBJ2-7, with D hard to call. Germline values: CDR1 MRHNA, CDR2 SNTAGT. Trimming cost V 0 bases and J 0 bases, with 12 bases left between them. CDR3 size: 16 residues. CDR3 protein: CASSDSMAVRSYEQYF. In DNA form, the CDR3 reads TGTGCCAGCAGTGACTCGATGGCCGTCCGCTCCTACGAGCAGTACTTC.